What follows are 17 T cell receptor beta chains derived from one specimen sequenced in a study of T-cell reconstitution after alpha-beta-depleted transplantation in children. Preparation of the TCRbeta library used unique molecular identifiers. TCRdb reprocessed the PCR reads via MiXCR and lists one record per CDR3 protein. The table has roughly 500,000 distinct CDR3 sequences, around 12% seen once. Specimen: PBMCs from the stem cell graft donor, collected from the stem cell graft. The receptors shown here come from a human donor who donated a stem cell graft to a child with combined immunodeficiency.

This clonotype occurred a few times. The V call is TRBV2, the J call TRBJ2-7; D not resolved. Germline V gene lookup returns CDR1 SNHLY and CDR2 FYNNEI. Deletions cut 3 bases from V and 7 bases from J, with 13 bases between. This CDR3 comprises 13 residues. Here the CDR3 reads CASSESTPVEQYF. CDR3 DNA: TGTGCCAGCAGTGAGTCTACTCCCGTGGAGCAGTACTTC.

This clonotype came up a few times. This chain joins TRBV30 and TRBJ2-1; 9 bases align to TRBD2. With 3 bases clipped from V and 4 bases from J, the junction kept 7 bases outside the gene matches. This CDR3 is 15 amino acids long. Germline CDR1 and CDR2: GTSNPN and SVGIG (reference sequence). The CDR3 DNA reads TGTGCCTGGAGGGTCGCTAGCGGGACTTACAATGAGCAGTTCTTC. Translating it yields CAWRVASGTYNEQFF.

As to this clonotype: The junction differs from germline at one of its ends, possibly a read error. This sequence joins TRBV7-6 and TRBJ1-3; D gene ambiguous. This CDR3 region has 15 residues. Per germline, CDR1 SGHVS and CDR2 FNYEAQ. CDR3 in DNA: TGTGCCAGCAGCGAAGGACGGAGCTCTGGAAACACCGTATATTTT. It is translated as CASSEGRSSGNTVYF.

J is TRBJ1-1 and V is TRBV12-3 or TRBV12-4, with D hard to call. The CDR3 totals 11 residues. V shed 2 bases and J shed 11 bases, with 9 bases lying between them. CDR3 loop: CASSLKSVAFF. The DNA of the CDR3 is TGTGCCAGCAGTTTAAAAAGCGTGGCTTTCTTT.

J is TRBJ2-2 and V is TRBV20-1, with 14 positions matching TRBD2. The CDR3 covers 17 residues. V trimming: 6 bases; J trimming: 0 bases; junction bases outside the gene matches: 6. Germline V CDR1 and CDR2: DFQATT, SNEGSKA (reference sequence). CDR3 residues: CSAPGLAGGSNTGELFF. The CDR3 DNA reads TGCAGTGCCCCTGGACTAGCGGGAGGCTCGAACACCGGGGAGCTGTTTTTT.

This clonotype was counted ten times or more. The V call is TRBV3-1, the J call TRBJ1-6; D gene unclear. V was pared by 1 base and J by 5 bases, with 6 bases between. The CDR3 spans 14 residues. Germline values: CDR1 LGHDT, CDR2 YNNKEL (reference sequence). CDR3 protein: CASSQGADNSPLHF. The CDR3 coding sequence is TGTGCCAGCAGCCAAGGAGCAGATAATTCACCCCTCCACTTT.

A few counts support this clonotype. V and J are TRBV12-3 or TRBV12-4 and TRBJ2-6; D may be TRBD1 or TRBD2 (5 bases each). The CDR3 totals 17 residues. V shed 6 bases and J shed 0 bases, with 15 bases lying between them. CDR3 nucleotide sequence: TGTGCCAGCAGAACCGGGACCGACTTCTCTGGGGCCAACGTCCTGACTTTC. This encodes CASRTGTDFSGANVLTF.

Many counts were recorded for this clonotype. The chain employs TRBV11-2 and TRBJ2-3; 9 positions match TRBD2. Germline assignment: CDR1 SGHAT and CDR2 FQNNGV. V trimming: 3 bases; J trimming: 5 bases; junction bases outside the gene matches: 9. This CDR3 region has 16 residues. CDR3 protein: CASSLGKREEKDTQYF. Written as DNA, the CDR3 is TGTGCCAGCAGCTTGGGAAAGCGGGAGGAAAAAGATACGCAGTATTTT.

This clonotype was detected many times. This CDR3 is CASAKTKTGTTNEKLFF. For the CDR3, the DNA is TGTGCCAGCGCCAAAACTAAAACAGGGACAACTAATGAAAAACTGTTTTTT. The V call is TRBV12-3 or TRBV12-4, the J call TRBJ1-4; possible D gene TRBD1, 6 bases. The CDR3 spans 17 residues. The ends were cut back, 8 bases at V and 0 bases at J, with 19 bases in the middle.

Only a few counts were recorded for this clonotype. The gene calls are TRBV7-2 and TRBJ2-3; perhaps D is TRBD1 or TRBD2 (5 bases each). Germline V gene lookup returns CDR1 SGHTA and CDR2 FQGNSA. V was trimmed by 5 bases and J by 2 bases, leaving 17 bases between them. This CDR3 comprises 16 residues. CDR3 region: CASSPGTGGFTDTQYF. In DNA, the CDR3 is TGTGCCAGCAGCCCAGGCACTGGGGGATTCACAGATACGCAGTATTTT.

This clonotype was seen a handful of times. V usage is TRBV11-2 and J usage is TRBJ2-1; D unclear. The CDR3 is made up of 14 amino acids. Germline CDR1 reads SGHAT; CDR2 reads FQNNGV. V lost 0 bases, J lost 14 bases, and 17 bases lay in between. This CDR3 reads CASSLDLPLGPEFF. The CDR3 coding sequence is TGTGCCAGCAGCTTAGATCTGCCATTGGGCCCTGAGTTCTTC.

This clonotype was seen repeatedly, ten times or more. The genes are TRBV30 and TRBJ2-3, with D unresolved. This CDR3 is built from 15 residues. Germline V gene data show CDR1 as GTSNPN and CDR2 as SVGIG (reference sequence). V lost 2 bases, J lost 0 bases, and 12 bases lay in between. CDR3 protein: CAWSRGGSSTDTQYF. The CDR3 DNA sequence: TGTGCCTGGAGTCGAGGCGGTTCTAGCACAGATACGCAGTATTTT.

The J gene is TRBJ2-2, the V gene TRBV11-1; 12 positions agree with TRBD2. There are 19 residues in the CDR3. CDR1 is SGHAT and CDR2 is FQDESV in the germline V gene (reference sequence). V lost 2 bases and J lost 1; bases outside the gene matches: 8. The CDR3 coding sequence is TGTGCCAGCAGCTTACTGGCAGTGACTAGCGGGAGGAACACCGGGGAGCTGTTTTTT. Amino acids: CASSLLAVTSGRNTGELFF. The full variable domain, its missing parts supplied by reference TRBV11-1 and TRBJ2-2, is EAEVAQSPRYKITEKSQAVAFWCDPISGHATLYWYRQILGQGPELLVQFQDESVVDDSQLPKDRFSAERLKGVDSTLKIQPAELGDSAMYLCASSLLAVTSGRNTGELFFGEGSRLTVL.

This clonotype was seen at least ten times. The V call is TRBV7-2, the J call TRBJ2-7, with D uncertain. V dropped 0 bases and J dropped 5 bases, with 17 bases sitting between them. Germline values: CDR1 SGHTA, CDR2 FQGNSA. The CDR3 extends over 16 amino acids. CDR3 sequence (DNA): TGTGCCAGCAGCTTAGCTGGCGTAGGATCGTGGAACGAGCAGTACTTC. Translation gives CASSLAGVGSWNEQYF.

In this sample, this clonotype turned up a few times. The DNA of the CDR3 is TGCAGTGCTCCAACCGGGACAGGACACTACGAGCAGTACTTC. Translation: CSAPTGTGHYEQYF. The rearrangement joins TRBV20-1 to TRBJ2-7, with 8 positions matching TRBD1. J was trimmed by 3 bases and V by 5 bases; bases with no gene match: 9. The germline gives CDR1 DFQATT, CDR2 SNEGSKA (reference sequence). The CDR3 runs to 14 residues.

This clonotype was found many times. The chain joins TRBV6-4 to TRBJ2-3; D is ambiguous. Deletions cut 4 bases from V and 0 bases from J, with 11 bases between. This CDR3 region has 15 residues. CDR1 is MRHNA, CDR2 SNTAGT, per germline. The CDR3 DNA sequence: TGTGCCAGCAGTGCCAGCGAGCTTAGCACAGATACGCAGTATTTT. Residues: CASSASELSTDTQYF.

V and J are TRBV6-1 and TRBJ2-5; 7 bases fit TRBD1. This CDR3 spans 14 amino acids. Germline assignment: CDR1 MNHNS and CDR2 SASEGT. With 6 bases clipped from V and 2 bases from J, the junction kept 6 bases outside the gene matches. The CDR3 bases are TGTGCCAGCAGAACTGGGACAGCACAAGAGACCCAGTACTTC. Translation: CASRTGTAQETQYF.